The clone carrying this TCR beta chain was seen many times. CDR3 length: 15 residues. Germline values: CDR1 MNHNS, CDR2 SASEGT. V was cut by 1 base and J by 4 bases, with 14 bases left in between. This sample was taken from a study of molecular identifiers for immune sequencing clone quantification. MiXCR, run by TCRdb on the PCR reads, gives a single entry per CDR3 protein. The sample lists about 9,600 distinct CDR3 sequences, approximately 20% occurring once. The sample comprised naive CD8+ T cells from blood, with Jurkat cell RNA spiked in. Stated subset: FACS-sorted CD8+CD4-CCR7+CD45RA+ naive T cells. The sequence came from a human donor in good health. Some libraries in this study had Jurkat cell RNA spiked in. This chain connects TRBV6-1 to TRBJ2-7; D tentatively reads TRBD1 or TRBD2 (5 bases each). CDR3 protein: CASSEVGGGLYEQYF. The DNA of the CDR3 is TGTGCCAGCAGTGAAGTTGGGGGTGGTTTATACGAGCAGTACTTC.